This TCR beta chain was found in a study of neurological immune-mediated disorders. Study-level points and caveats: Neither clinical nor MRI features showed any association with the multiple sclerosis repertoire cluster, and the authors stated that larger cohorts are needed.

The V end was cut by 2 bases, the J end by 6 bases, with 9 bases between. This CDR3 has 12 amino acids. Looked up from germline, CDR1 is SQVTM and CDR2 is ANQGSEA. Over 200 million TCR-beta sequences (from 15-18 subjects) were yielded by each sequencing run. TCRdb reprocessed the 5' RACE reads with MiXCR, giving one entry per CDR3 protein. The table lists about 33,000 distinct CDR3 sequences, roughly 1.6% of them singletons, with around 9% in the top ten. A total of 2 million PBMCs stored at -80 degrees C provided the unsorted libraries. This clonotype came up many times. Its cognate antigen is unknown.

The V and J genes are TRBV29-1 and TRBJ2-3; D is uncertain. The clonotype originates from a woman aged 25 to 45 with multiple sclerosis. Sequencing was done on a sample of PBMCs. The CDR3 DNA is TGCAGCGTTGAACCCCTAGGGGATACGCAGTATTTT. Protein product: CSVEPLGDTQYF.